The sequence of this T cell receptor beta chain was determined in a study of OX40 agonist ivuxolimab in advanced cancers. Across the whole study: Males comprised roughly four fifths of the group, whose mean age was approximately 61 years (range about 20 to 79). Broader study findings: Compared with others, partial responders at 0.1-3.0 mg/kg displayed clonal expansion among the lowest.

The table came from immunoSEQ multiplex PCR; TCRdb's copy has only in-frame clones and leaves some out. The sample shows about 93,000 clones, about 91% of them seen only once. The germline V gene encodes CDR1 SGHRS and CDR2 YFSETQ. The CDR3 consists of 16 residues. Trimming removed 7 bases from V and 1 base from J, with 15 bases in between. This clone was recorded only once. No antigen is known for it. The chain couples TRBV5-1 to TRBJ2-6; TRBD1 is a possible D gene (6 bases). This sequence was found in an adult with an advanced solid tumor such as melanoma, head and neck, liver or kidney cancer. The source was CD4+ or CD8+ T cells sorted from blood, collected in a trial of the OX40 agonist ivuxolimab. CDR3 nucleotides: TGCGCCAGCGGAGACAAGCAGGGGTCTGGGGCCAACGTCCTGACTTTC. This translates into CASGDKQGSGANVLTF.